This T cell receptor (beta chain) appears in the sequencing data of a study of tumor and adjacent non-tumor tissue in lung cancer. The library came from three nested PCR rounds adapted from ARM-PCR protocols. TCRdb called the multiplex PCR reads again in MiXCR, with one record for every CDR3 protein. The sample carries fewer than 85,000 distinct CDR3 sequences, approximately 79% recorded once. CDR1 is DFQATT, CDR2 SNEGSKA, per germline (reference sequence). This CDR3 is built from 14 residues. With respect to this clonotype: The antigen remains undetermined.

This sample's RNA came from whole unsorted tissue. Whole-study findings and limits: Normal lung showed higher cumulative top 100 clone frequency than tumor. Compared with tumor, normal lung showed significantly lower TCR diversity.

The chain recombines TRBV20-1 with TRBJ2-7; D call uncertain. Specimen: lung tumor tissue. The sequence came from a woman aged 50 to 65 with non-small cell lung cancer. CDR3 DNA sequence: TGCAATGCCACCAGAGACTCGGCGCAATACGAGCAGTACTTC. Residues: CNATRDSAQYEQYF.